This is a list of T cell receptor beta chains from one sample in a study of blood T cell repertoires in COVID-19. This table comes from immunoSEQ multiplex PCR, and its TCRdb copy is limited to in-frame clones, with some not included. The sample records about 95,000 clones, approximately 87% being singletons. The sequencing sample was made of peripheral blood. These TCRs come from a human donor in a cohort sampled during active COVID-19. Each CDR3 is given with its conserved first and last residue. Fields, in order: clone size, V gene, J gene, D gene, CDR3 length, CDR3 DNA, CDR3 protein. D genes are given only for firm matches. Not all rows give a size; the values are once, few, many and, for expanded clones, a class.

-	TRBV5-1	TRBJ2-2	-	16	TGCGCCAGCAGCTTGGCCCCGGGAGAAGTTGCCGGGGAGCTGTTTTTT	CASSLAPGEVAGELFF
-	TRBV4-3	TRBJ2-7	-	13	TGCGCCAGCAGCCAAGAAGCGAGCCGCGAGCAGTACTTC	CASSQEASREQYF
few	TRBV9	TRBJ1-1	-	14	TGTGCCAGCAGCGTAGATTGGGGAGGTGGTGAAGCTTTCTTT	CASSVDWGGGEAFF
-	TRBV13	TRBJ1-2	TRBD1	15	TGTGCCAGCAGCAATCGGGACAGGGCGAACTATGGCTACACCTTC	CASSNRDRANYGYTF
-	TRBV4-1	TRBJ1-1	TRBD1	13	TGCGCCAGCAGCCAAGGCAGGGGGCCTGAAGCTTTCTTT	CASSQGRGPEAFF
-	TRBV14	TRBJ1-2	TRBD1	14	TGTGCCAGCAGCGGACAGGTGACTAACTATGGCTACACCTTC	CASSGQVTNYGYTF
-	TRBV19	TRBJ1-1	-	16	TGTGCCAGTAGTCGTACAGGAGAAATTATGAACACTGAAGCTTTCTTT	CASSRTGEIMNTEAFF
-	TRBV5-1	TRBJ1-5	-	15	TGCGCCAGCAGCTTGGCCACAGGGTCGGGGCAGCCCCAGCATTTT	CASSLATGSGQPQHF
-	TRBV19	TRBJ2-5	TRBD2	17	TGTGCCAGTAGTATCAGTAGCGGGGGGCCATACCAAGAGACCCAGTACTTC	CASSISSGGPYQETQYF
-	TRBV18	TRBJ1-2	-	15	TGTGCCAGCTCACCGGGGGCCAGTACTAACTATGGCTACACCTTC	CASSPGASTNYGYTF
-	TRBV6-5	TRBJ2-1	-	14	TGTGCCAGCAGTTCGGGGGTCGGGGATGGTGAGCAGTTCTTC	CASSSGVGDGEQFF
-	TRBV5-4	TRBJ2-1	-	16	TGTGCCAGCAGCTTGGAAGCGGGCTCCCCGGGTAATGAGCAGTTCTTC	CASSLEAGSPGNEQFF
once	TRBV29-1	TRBJ1-2	TRBD1	11	TGCAGCGTTTTACAGGGGGATGGCTACACCTTC	CSVLQGDGYTF
few	TRBV27	TRBJ1-2	TRBD1	15	TGTGCCAGCAGGCCAAGGGGACAGGGTAACTATGGCTACACCTTC	CASRPRGQGNYGYTF
-	TRBV6-5	TRBJ1-5	TRBD1	15	TGTGCCAGCAGTAACGACAGGGATCAGAATCAGCCCCAGCATTTT	CASSNDRDQNQPQHF
-	TRBV7-3	TRBJ2-3	-	14	TGTGCCAGCAGCCCTGGGTCAGGTGGAGATACGCAGTATTTT	CASSPGSGGDTQYF
-	TRBV18	TRBJ1-4	-	14	TGTGCCAGCTCACCCCAAACCATCGGTGAAAAACTGTTTTTT	CASSPQTIGEKLFF
-	TRBV5-1	TRBJ1-1	TRBD1	16	TGCGCCAGCAGCTTGGGGGACAGGGGGACGGACACTGAAGCTTTCTTT	CASSLGDRGTDTEAFF
-	TRBV7-9	TRBJ2-7	-	13	TGTGCCAGCAGCCTAGATCCTACCTACGAGCAGTACTTC	CASSLDPTYEQYF
-	TRBV12-1	TRBJ2-7	-	16	TGTGCCAGCAGCAACGGGACTAGCGGGGTCTCCTACGAGCAGTACTTC	CASSNGTSGVSYEQYF
once	TRBV29-1	TRBJ2-7	-	13	TGCAGCGTTGAGGGCCCCGGGGGCTACGAGCAGTACTTC	CSVEGPGGYEQYF
-	TRBV6-2/TRBV6-3	TRBJ2-3	TRBD1	15	TGTGCCAGCAGCCTAGGACAGGGAAGCACAGATACGCAGTATTTT	CASSLGQGSTDTQYF
few	TRBV7-9	TRBJ2-2	-	12	TGTGCCAGCAGCTTCCCCTACGGGGAGCTGTTTTTT	CASSFPYGELFF
-	TRBV2	TRBJ2-3	TRBD2	16	TGTGCCAGCAGTGAACCCCTTGCGGGGGGCACAGATACGCAGTATTTT	CASSEPLAGGTDTQYF
-	TRBV13	TRBJ2-2	TRBD1	15	TGTGCCAGCAGCGACCGGGACAGGGGAGATCGGGGAGCTGTTTTT	CASSDRDRGDRGAVF
-	TRBV15	TRBJ1-5	TRBD1	14	TGTGCCACCAGCGGAGACAGGGGCAATCAGCCCCAGCATTTT	CATSGDRGNQPQHF
-	TRBV15	TRBJ2-2	-	16	TGTGCCACCAGCAGAGACACGCCGGAGTACACCGGGGAGCTGTTTTTT	CATSRDTPEYTGELFF
-	TRBV9	TRBJ2-4	-	14	TGTGCCAGCAGCGTAGGCGGCGTTGAAAACATTCAGTACTTC	CASSVGGVENIQYF
-	TRBV18	TRBJ1-2	TRBD1	16	TGTGCCAGCTCACCGCTCGGACAGGATTCACCTGGGGGCTACACCTTC	CASSPLGQDSPGGYTF
-	TRBV9	TRBJ2-7	-	14	TGTGCCAGCAGCATGGACAGTTTACCCTACGAGCAGTACTTC	CASSMDSLPYEQYF
-	TRBV4-3	TRBJ2-1	TRBD2	17	TGCGCCAGCAAACGGTGGCTAGCGGGGGAGATCTACAATGAGCAGTTCTTC	CASKRWLAGEIYNEQFF
-	TRBV19	TRBJ2-7	-	13	TGTGCCAGTAGTGCGACAGGAGCCTACGAGCAGTACTTC	CASSATGAYEQYF
few	TRBV10-1	TRBJ1-6	-	12	TGCGCCACCGGTGTCACCCCTGCACCCCTCCACTTT	CATGVTPAPLHF
few	TRBV6-4	TRBJ2-3	-	14	TGTGCCAGCAGCATGTCCCAGAGCACAGATACGCAGTATTTT	CASSMSQSTDTQYF